This T cell receptor beta chain was obtained from a study of neurological immune-mediated disorders. The study, taken as a whole, reports: In multiple sclerosis patients, the repertoire cluster was unrelated to clinical or MRI findings.

Worth noting for this clonotype: Its antigen is unknown.

Germline lookup yields CDR1 KGHSH and CDR2 LQKENI. This CDR3 region has 13 residues. V was cut by 3 bases and J by 3 bases, with 7 bases left in between. TCRdb ran MiXCR on the 5' RACE reads and lists one entry per CDR3 protein. Among around 70,000 distinct CDR3 sequences listed, around 5.2% were seen once. V gene TRBV18 combines with J gene TRBJ2-3, with D perhaps TRBD1 (5 bases). This sequence was found in a man aged 18 to 35 with multiple sclerosis. The sequenced sample was PBMCs. The CDR3 region is CASSPGQTDTQYF. The CDR3 nucleotides are TGTGCCAGCTCACCCGGACAAACAGATACGCAGTATTTT.